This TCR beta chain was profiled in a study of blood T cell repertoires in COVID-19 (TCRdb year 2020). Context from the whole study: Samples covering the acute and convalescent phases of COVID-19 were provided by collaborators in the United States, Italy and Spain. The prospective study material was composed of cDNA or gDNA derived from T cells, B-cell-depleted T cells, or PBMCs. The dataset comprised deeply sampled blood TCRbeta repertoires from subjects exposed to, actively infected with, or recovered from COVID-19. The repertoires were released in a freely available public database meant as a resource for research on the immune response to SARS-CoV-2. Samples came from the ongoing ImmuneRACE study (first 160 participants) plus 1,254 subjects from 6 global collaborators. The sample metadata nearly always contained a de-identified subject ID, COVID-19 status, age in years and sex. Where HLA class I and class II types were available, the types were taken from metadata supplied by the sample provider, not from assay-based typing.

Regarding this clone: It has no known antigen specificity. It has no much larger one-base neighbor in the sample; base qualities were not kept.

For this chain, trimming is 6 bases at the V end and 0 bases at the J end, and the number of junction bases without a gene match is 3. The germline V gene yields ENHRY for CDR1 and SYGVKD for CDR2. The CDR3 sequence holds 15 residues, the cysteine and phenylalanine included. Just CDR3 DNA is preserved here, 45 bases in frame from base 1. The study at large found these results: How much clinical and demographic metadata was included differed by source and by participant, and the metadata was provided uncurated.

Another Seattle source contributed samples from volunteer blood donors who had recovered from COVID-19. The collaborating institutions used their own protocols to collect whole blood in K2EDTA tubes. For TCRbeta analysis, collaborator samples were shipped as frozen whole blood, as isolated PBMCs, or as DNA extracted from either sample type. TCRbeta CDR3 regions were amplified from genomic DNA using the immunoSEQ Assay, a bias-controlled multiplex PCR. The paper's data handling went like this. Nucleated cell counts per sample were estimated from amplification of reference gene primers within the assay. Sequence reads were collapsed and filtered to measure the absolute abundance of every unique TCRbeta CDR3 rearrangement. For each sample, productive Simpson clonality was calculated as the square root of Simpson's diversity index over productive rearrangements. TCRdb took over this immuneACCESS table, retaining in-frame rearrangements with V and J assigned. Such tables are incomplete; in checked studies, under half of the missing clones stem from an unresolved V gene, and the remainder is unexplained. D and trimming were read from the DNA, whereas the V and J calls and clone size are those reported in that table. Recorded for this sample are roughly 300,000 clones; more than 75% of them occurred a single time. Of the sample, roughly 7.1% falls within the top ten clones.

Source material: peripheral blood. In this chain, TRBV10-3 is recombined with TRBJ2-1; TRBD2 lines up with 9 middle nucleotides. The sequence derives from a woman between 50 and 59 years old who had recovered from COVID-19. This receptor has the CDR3 CAIRDSGGSYNEQFF. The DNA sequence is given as TGTGCCATCAGGGATAGCGGGGGCTCCTACAATGAGCAGTTCTTC.